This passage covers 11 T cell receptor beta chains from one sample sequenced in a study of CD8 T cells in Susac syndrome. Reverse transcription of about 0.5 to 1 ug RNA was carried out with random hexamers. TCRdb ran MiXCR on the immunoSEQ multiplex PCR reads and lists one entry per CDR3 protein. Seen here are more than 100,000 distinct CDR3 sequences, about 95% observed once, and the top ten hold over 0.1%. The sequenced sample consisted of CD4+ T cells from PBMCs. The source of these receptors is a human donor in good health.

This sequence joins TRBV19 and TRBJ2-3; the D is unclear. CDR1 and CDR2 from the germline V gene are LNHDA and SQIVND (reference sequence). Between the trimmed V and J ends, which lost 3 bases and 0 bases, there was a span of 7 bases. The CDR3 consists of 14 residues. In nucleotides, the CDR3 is TGTGCCAGTAGTATTGGACGGAGCACAGATACGCAGTATTTT. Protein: CASSIGRSTDTQYF.

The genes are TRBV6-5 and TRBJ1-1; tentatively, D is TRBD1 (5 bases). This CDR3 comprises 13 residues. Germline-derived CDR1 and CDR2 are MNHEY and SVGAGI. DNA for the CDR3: TGTGTTGCGTTTGCGGGGGTTGGCACTGAAGCTTTCTTT. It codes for CVAFAGVGTEAFF.

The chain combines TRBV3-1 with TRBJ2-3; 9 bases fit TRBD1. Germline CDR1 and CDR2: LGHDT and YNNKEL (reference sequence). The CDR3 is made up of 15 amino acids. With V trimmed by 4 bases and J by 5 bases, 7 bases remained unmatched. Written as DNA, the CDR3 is TGTGCCAGCAGCCGCCTGACAGGGGGGAAAGATACGCAGTATTTT. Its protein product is CASSRLTGGKDTQYF.

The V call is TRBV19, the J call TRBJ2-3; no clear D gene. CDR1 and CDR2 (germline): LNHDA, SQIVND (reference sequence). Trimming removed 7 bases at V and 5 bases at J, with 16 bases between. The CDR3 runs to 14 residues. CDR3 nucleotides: TGTGCCAGTAAACCCGTGGCCCTTGGAGATACGCAGTATTTT. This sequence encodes CASKPVALGDTQYF.

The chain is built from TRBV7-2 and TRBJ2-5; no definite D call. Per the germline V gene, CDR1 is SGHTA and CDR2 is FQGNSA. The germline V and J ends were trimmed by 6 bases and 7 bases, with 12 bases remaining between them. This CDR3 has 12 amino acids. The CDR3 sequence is CASRLPGVTQYF. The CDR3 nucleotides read TGTGCCAGCAGATTACCTGGAGTGACCCAGTACTTC.

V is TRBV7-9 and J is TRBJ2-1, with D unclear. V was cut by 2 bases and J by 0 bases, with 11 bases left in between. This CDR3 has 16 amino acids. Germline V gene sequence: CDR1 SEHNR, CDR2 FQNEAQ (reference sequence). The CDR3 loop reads CASSLYPGNSYNEQFF. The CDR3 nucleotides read TGTGCCAGCAGCTTATATCCCGGTAACTCCTACAATGAGCAGTTCTTC.

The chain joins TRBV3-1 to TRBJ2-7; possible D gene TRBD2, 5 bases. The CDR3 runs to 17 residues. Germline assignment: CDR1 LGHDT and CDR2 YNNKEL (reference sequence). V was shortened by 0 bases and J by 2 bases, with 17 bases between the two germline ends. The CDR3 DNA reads TGTGCCAGCAGCCAAGATCAGGATCGGCGGGCCACCTACGAGCAGTACTTC. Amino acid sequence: CASSQDQDRRATYEQYF.

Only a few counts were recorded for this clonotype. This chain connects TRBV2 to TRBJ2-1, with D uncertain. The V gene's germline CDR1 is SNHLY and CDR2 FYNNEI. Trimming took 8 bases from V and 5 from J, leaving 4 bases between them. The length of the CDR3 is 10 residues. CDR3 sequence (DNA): TGTGCCAGCGATGACAATGAGCAGTTCTTC. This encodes CASDDNEQFF.

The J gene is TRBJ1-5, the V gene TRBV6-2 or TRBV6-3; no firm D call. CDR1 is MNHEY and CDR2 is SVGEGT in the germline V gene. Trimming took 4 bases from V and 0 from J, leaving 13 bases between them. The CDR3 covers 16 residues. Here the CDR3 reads CASSFPSRGSNQPQHF. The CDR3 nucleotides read TGTGCCAGCAGTTTCCCGAGTCGTGGTAGCAATCAGCCCCAGCATTTT.

CDR3 DNA sequence: TGCAGCGTCGAAAGGTCCCGGGGTGAGCAGTTCTTC. This encodes CSVERSRGEQFF. This chain uses TRBV29-1 with TRBJ2-1; D possibly corresponds to TRBD2 (5 bases). The germline V gene has CDR1 SQVTM and CDR2 ANQGSEA. This CDR3 has 12 amino acids. V dropped 6 bases and J dropped 9 bases, with 15 bases sitting between them.

CDR3 in amino acids: CASSYPSGRTDTQYF. CDR3 nucleotide sequence: TGTGCCAGCAGTTATCCTAGCGGGAGAACAGATACGCAGTATTTT. The V call is TRBV5-4, the J call TRBJ2-3; TRBD2 aligns across 10 bases. J lost 3 bases, V lost 5 bases, and 6 bases had no gene match. This CDR3 is 15 amino acids long. Germline V gene data show CDR1 as SGHNT and CDR2 as YYREEE (reference sequence).